This T cell receptor beta chain came from a study of blood T cell repertoires in COVID-19. Study as a whole: Donors in the United States, Italy and Spain gave samples during acute or convalescent COVID-19.

Germline V gene data show CDR1 as LGHNA and CDR2 as YNFKEQ. The CDR3 is made up of 16 amino acids. V lost 1 base and J 4 bases, leaving 16 bases between the germline ends. All enrollees were about 18 to 95 years old and from roughly 26 US areas. Profiling relied on immunoSEQ multiplex PCR, and the TCRdb table lists in-frame clones only, not all of them. The sample lists around 200,000 clones, 85% occurring once. Material: PBMCs or T cells enriched from blood (not recorded which). The chain couples TRBV4-2 to TRBJ1-2; weak D call: TRBD1 (6 bases). The clonotype originates from a man aged 40-49 years who had recovered from COVID-19. DNA for the CDR3: TGTGCCAGCAGCCAAGTTCCCCCCAGGGGAAGCTATGGCTACACCTTC. Translated, it gives CASSQVPPRGSYGYTF.